This entry concerns a single TCR beta chain. The target of this receptor is not known. No much larger clonotype is one base removed from it; base qualities were not supplied. The record originates from a study of T cells in Graves' hyperthyroidism and ophthalmopathy (dated 2019 in TCRdb). About the study as a whole: Peripheral blood was collected at initial diagnosis, before any treatment. Whether ophthalmopathy could be predicted prospectively was tested in an independent validation cohort made up of roughly 19 hyperthyroidism patients plus 17 patients who later progressed to ophthalmopathy. The paper reports TCR Vbeta CDR3 sequencing of fewer than 150 peripheral blood samples: under 45 ophthalmopathy, about 75 hyperthyroidism and around 17 progressor patients. After sampling, hyperthyroidism patients received methimazole starting at 30 mg daily, and ophthalmopathy patients received high-dose intravenous methylprednisolone. For training and testing, the roughly 93 patients in the discovery cohort were randomly divided in a 7:3 ratio. TCR V-J signatures able to tell the groups apart were searched for in a discovery cohort of 100 patients, of whom roughly 42 had Graves' ophthalmopathy and around 57 had stable Graves' hyperthyroidism. In addition, the study compared T-cell repertoires in thyroid tissue and in blood from about 6 Graves' hyperthyroidism patients.

Summary of the overall study and its limitations: In validation, progression to ophthalmopathy was predicted by the model with nearly 71% sensitivity and nearly 75% specificity, a median of 6.5 months before onset. Sample size was not statistically predetermined, and investigators were not blinded to group allocation. Most expanded thyroid clonotypes (frequency above 0.001) were also found in blood, which suggests that blood repertoires may mirror thyroid immune responses. In cross-validation, a model built on a 13 V-J signature told ophthalmopathy apart from stable hyperthyroidism with 85% to 90% sensitivity and about 81% specificity, and in testing the same model reached 80%/75%.

Amplification of TCR beta CDR3 regions was carried out from RNA transcripts. The TCR CDR3 was subjected to a first round of RT-PCR using the HTBI primer set and the Qiagen OneStep RT-PCR kit. The libraries were constructed in a second round of multiplex PCR and then size-selected and purified. Libraries were sequenced paired-end with 100 bp reads on an Illumina HiSeq2000. As for the original processing: Raw data were processed with SOAPnuke, discarding reads with adapters, uncalled bases, mean Phred below 15, or no exact constant-primer or identifier match. High-quality paired reads were merged using COPE v1.2.5, and each unique nucleotide sequence was defined as a clonotype. Clonotypes were aligned to IMGT TRBV, TRBD and TRBJ reference segments using MiTCR v1.1. Only V-J combinations with frequency above 0.0001, covering about 99% of repertoires, were analysed. The TCS score was defined as the ratio of F50 (clonal expansion) to E x V (chaos), calculated using BLOSUM62-based TCRdist between CDR3 peptides within each V-J. Welch's t-statistics and random forest reduced around 510 V-J features to about 13, which were used in a naive Bayes classifier (R e1071). The similarity between thyroid and blood repertoires was quantified using the Morisita-Horn index. TCRdb took the public reads, trimmed them with fastp at Q25, ran MiXCR for clone calling and kept in-frame beta chains. Here each entry gathers all rows of one CDR3 protein and keeps the most common genes and DNA. The V and J calls reflect TCRdb's pipeline rather than the authors' work. A total of around 610,000 distinct CDR3 sequences appear in this sample, roughly 14% of them only once. In total, the top ten clones hold 3.5% to 4.5% of the sample.

Moderately to severely active disease, a Clinical Activity Score of at least 3, a NOSPECS grade of at least 4, and a duration under 3 months were present in ophthalmopathy patients. Exclusion was applied to patients with uncontrolled infections, other autoimmune diseases, pregnancy or lactation. Diagnoses were established on the basis of clinical symptoms, serum thyroxine and TRAb, thyroid ultrasound, and orbital computed tomography. PBMCs were isolated from more than 8 ml of fresh peripheral blood by Ficoll-Paque density gradient centrifugation. Trizol reagent was used to extract total RNA, and RNA quality was then checked on an Agilent 2100 Bioanalyzer. Based on the germline V gene, the CDR1 and CDR2 sequences are MRHNA and SNTAGT. The CDR3 has 16 amino acids, counting the end cysteine and phenylalanine. Only the CDR3 DNA stays, 48 bases, in frame from base 1. Trimming leaves V shorter by 3 bases and J shorter by 6 bases, with the junction holding 9 bases beyond the gene matches.

The clonotype comes from a woman in her thirties or forties with Graves' ophthalmopathy. The V and J segments used are TRBV6-4 and TRBJ2-3; 10 bases in the junction line up with TRBD2. What was sequenced was blood. The DNA reads TGTGCCAGCAGTGATTCACTAGCGGGAATAACCGATACGCAGTATTTT. It encodes CASSDSLAGITDTQYF.